A selection of T cell receptor beta chains follows, all from one sample in a study of CD8+CD57+ T cells in acquired aplastic anemia. MiXCR, run by TCRdb on the reads, gives a single entry per CDR3 protein. The sample records more than 150,000 distinct CDR3 sequences, around 50% being singletons. The source material was sorted CD4+, CD8+, or CD8+CD57+ T cells (not recorded which) from PBMCs. The source is a human donor with aplastic anemia. Each CDR3 is given with its conserved first and last residue. A D gene is named only where the DNA matches it firmly. Clone sizes are given selectively: once, few, many, or a class where the clone is expanded.

D	V	size	J	DNA	CDR3
-	TRBV15	-	TRBJ1-3	TGTGCCACCAGCGGCGCCTACTCTGGAAACACCATATATTTT	CATSGAYSGNTIYF
-	TRBV15	-	TRBJ1-2	TGTGCCACCAGCAGAGATCATGAGGTTGTGGGGGATGGCTACACCTTC	CATSRDHEVVGDGYTF
TRBD2	TRBV2	-	TRBJ2-1	TGTGCCAGCAGTGAAGCGGGAGGGAGGTACAATGAGCAGTTCTTC	CASSEAGGRYNEQFF
-	TRBV11-1	-	TRBJ1-2	TGTGCCAGCAGCTTAGCGCTCAGGGAACCTAACTATGGCTACACCTTC	CASSLALREPNYGYTF
-	TRBV7-2	-	TRBJ1-1	TGTGCCAGCAGCTTAGTTGGCAGAGCCTCTGAAGCTTTCTTT	CASSLVGRASEAFF
-	TRBV27	few	TRBJ2-3	TGTGCCAGCAGTTTAGCGGGGCGTGCAGATACGCAGTATTTT	CASSLAGRADTQYF
-	TRBV3-1	-	TRBJ2-7	TGTGCCAGCAGCCACCGACAGGACTCCTACGAGCAGTACTTC	CASSHRQDSYEQYF
TRBD1	TRBV7-3	-	TRBJ1-1	TGTGCCAGCAGCGCCTACCCCGGGACAGTACCCTACACTGAAGCTTTCTTT	CASSAYPGTVPYTEAFF
-	TRBV9	-	TRBJ1-6	TGTGCCAGCAGAGGGGATAATTCACCCCTCCACTTT	CASRGDNSPLHF
-	TRBV20-1	-	TRBJ2-5	TGCAGTGCTAGCCCTGGGGGCCGAGAGACCCAGTACTTC	CSASPGGRETQYF
-	TRBV25-1	many	TRBJ2-6	TGTGCCAGCAGTCCTGACACCGCCGGGGCCAACGTCCTGACTTTC	CASSPDTAGANVLTF
-	TRBV7-6	-	TRBJ2-7	TGTGCCAGCAGCTCCCGGGACACCCCTTCCTACGAGCAGTACTTC	CASSSRDTPSYEQYF
-	TRBV15	many	TRBJ1-3	TGTGCCACCAGCAGAGATATGGGTAACGGAAACACCATATATTTT	CATSRDMGNGNTIYF
TRBD2	TRBV5-4	many	TRBJ2-3	TGTGCCAGCAGGTTTCTAGCGGGGACCGGGCCAGATACGCAGTATTTT	CASRFLAGTGPDTQYF
TRBD1	TRBV29-1	-	TRBJ1-2	TGCAGCGTTGAAGGGGGGACAGCGGACTATGGCTACACCTTC	CSVEGGTADYGYTF
-	TRBV4-2	many	TRBJ2-3	TGTGCCAGCAGCCAAGATCTAGTCAGCACAGATACGCAGTATTTT	CASSQDLVSTDTQYF
-	TRBV15	-	TRBJ1-4	TGTGCCACCAGCAGAGATCGCGGGGGTGAAAAACTGTTTTTT	CATSRDRGGEKLFF
-	TRBV10-3	-	TRBJ2-7	TGTGCCATCAGTGAGAAGTCCTACGAGCAGTACTTC	CAISEKSYEQYF
-	TRBV19	-	TRBJ2-1	TGTGCCAATAGTGGTTTGAATGAGCAGTTCTTC	CANSGLNEQFF
TRBD1	TRBV9	many	TRBJ1-2	TGTGCCAGCAGCGTAGGGGGGACAGGGAACTATGGCTACACCTTC	CASSVGGTGNYGYTF
TRBD1	TRBV24-1	-	TRBJ1-2	TGTGCCACCAGTGATCCGACAGGGGCGATCTATGGCTACACCTTC	CATSDPTGAIYGYTF
-	TRBV7-8	-	TRBJ1-5	TGTGCCAGCGGAGAGACGGGAAGCAATCAGCCCCAGCATTTT	CASGETGSNQPQHF
-	TRBV7-8	-	TRBJ2-7	TGTGCCAGCAGCCGTGGGACAGAGCAGTACTTC	CASSRGTEQYF
-	TRBV10-1	-	TRBJ2-7	TGCGCCAGCAGAACGATAGGGACCCTGGGAATCTACGAGCAGTACTTC	CASRTIGTLGIYEQYF
-	TRBV20-1	many	TRBJ2-1	TGCAGTGCGGAGGGCGCGAGCAATGAGCAGTTCTTC	CSAEGASNEQFF
TRBD1	TRBV10-3	few	TRBJ1-5	TGTGCCATCAGTGACCCACCGGGACAGGGATCTCAGCCCCAGCATTTT	CAISDPPGQGSQPQHF
-	TRBV6-1	many	TRBJ1-1	TGTGCCAGCTCACTCAAACGGGGGGACACTGAAGCTTTCTTT	CASSLKRGDTEAFF
-	TRBV15	-	TRBJ1-6	TGTGCCACCAGCAGAGAGGGGTTTTCCCTCCACTTT	CATSREGFSLHF
TRBD1	TRBV2	many	TRBJ2-1	TGTGCCAGCAGGGGGGGACAGGGGGCCTACAATGAGCAGTTCTTC	CASRGGQGAYNEQFF
-	TRBV2	-	TRBJ1-2	TGTGCCAGCAGGGGTTCCACCACTAACTATGGCTACACCTTC	CASRGSTTNYGYTF
-	TRBV10-3	-	TRBJ2-7	TGTGCCATCAAGGACACCGACTCCTACGAGCAGTACTTC	CAIKDTDSYEQYF
-	TRBV2	-	TRBJ2-7	TGTGCCAGCAGTGATATGGTCCTTGACGGGAACTACGAGCAGTACTTC	CASSDMVLDGNYEQYF
-	TRBV5-1	-	TRBJ1-1	TGCGCCAGCAGCTTGGAACGGGTTGGATGGACTGAAGCTTTCTTT	CASSLERVGWTEAFF
-	TRBV4-2	-	TRBJ1-1	TGTGCCAGCAGCCCCCGAGGGGCAGGGCCGAGTAACACTGAAGCTTTCTTT	CASSPRGAGPSNTEAFF
TRBD2	TRBV7-8	-	TRBJ2-7	TGTGCCAGCAGCATAACTAGCGGGAGGCCTTCCGAGCAGTACTTC	CASSITSGRPSEQYF
-	TRBV19	many	TRBJ2-7	TGTGCCAGTAAGAAGATGGACACATCCTACGAGCAGTACTTC	CASKKMDTSYEQYF
-	TRBV20-1	-	TRBJ1-2	TGCAGTGCTAGGGAGCGGTATGGCTGCACCTTC	CSARERYGCTF
-	TRBV5-5	once	TRBJ2-5	TGTGCCAGCAGCCGTATATTAGGACAAGAGACCCAGTACTTC	CASSRILGQETQYF
TRBD2	TRBV11-2	many	TRBJ2-3	TGTGCCAGCAGCCCCACCTTCACTAGCGGGGCTAGCACAGATACGCAGTATTTT	CASSPTFTSGASTDTQYF
-	TRBV7-9	once	TRBJ1-5	TGTGCCAGCAACGAAAGGTTCGATCAGCCCCAGCATTTT	CASNERFDQPQHF
TRBD1	TRBV9	many	TRBJ2-3	TGTGCCAGCAGCGCCTGGGACAGTAGCACAGATACGCAGTATTTT	CASSAWDSSTDTQYF
-	TRBV27	few	TRBJ1-3	TGTGCCAGCAGACCTCAAGGTCGGGGGACCCCCCTGTATTTT	CASRPQGRGTPLYF
-	TRBV19	-	TRBJ1-6	TGTGCCAGTAGTATAGCGGGCCCGGGGAATTCACCCCTCCACTTT	CASSIAGPGNSPLHF
-	TRBV15	few	TRBJ1-1	TGTGCCACCAGCAAAAACCGTCCGGGGATACTGAACACTGAAGCTTTCTTT	CATSKNRPGILNTEAFF